This T cell receptor beta chain was recovered during a study of Tregs in tolerant kidney transplant recipients. This clone has only one observation. The CDR3 length is 17 residues. Germline-derived CDR1 and CDR2 are LGHNA and YSLEER. Trimming removed 1 base from V and 1 base from J, with 14 bases in between. Using immunoSEQ multiplex PCR, the repertoire was profiled, and TCRdb retains in-frame clones only, with some absent. The sample lists some 66,000 clones, more than 90% occurring once. The chain carries TRBV4-3 and TRBJ2-1, with D possibly being TRBD2 (5 bases). The material sequenced was CD8+ T cells from blood, taken before the transplant. The receptor comes from a human donor who received a combined kidney and bone marrow transplant. CDR3 in amino acids: CASSQGWSGGSYNEQFF. The CDR3 bases are TGCGCCAGCAGCCAAGGGTGGAGCGGTGGGTCCTACAATGAGCAGTTCTTC.